This TCR beta chain was sequenced in a study of blood T cell repertoires in COVID-19. On the study more broadly: T cells, B-cell-depleted T cells, or PBMCs supplied cDNA or gDNA.

This CDR3 is built from 14 residues. The germline gives CDR1 SGHAT, CDR2 FQDESV (reference sequence). The junction had 6 bases not matched to a gene; V was cut back by 5 bases and J by 5 bases. Per the study methods: Estimation of nucleated cell counts was performed using reference gene primer amplification. TCRdb's copy holds only in-frame clones and misses some; the assay was immunoSEQ multiplex PCR. That table supplies the V and J calls and clone size; D and trimming were determined from the DNA. The table records approximately 65,000 clones, around 80% of them present only once. The clonotype originates from an elderly man with acute or convalescent COVID-19. The specimen was peripheral blood. The chain links TRBV11-1 to TRBJ2-7; TRBD1 matches at 10 bases. The CDR3 bases are TGTGCCAGCAGCCCGGGACAGGGGAAGGACGAGCAGTACTTC. Translating gives CASSPGQGKDEQYF.